Detailed here is one T cell receptor beta chain. The antigen remains unidentified. In the PCR, 60 Vbeta and 13 Jbeta primers were used. Libraries were prepared by immunoSEQ multiplex PCR; TCRdb keeps only in-frame clonotypes and omits some of them. The profile shows roughly 130,000 clones, around 74% of them singletons. This sample is part of a study of cytomegalovirus exposure and HLA in healthy donors. At the level of the study: Assignment to the Caucasian-associated ancestry cluster applied to approximately 80% of the roughly 400 genotyped donors. Study conclusions and caveats: The study listed under 200 cytomegalovirus-associated TCR beta chains.

The V and J ends lost 4 bases and 4 bases respectively, with 17 bases between them. Germline CDR1 and CDR2: MNHEY and SVGAGI. The CDR3 sequence is 16 residues long. V and J are TRBV6-5 and TRBJ1-3; tentative D call: TRBD1 (5 bases). The origin of this receptor is a man between 40 and 49 years old in good health and CMV-seropositive. The sequenced sample was PBMCs. The CDR3 DNA is TGTGCCAGCAGTTTTACATCAGGGTATTCAGGAAACACCATATATTTT. It specifies CASSFTSGYSGNTIYF.